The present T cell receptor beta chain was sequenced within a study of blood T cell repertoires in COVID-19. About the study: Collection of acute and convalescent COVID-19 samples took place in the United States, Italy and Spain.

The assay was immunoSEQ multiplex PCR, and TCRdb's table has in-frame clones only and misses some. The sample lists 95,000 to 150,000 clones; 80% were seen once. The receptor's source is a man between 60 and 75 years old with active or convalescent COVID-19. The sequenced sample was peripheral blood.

In DNA, the CDR3 is TGTGCCAGCAGCTTGAGGGGGCGGTGGGGGCAAGAGACCCAGTACTTC. Its protein is CASSLRGRWGQETQYF. The chain employs TRBV7-8 and TRBJ2-5; 7 positions agree with TRBD1. The germline V gene has CDR1 SGHVS and CDR2 FQNEAQ. This CDR3 has 16 amino acids. The V segment lost 3 bases and the J segment 2 bases; nucleotides outside the gene matches: 9.